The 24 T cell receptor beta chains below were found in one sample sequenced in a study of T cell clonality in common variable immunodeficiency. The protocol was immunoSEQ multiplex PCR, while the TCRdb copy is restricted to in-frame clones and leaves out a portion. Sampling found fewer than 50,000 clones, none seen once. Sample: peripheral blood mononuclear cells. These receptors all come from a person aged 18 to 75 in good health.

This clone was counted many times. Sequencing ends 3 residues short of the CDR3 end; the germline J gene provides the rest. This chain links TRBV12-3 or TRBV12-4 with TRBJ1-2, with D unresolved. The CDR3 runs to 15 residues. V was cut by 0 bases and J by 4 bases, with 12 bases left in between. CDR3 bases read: TGTGCCAGCAGTTTAGCGGCCCGGGGTCCCTATGGC. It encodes CASSLAARGPYG. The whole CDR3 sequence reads CASSLAARGPYGYTF.

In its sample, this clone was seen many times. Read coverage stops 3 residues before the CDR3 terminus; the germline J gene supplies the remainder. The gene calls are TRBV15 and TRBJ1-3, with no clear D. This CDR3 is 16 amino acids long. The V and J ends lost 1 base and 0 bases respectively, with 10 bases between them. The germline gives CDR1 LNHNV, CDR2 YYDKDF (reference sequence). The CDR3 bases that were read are TGTGCCACCAGCAGAGTGGGCCCCGGCTCTGGAAACACC. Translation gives CATSRVGPGSGNT. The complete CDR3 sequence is CATSRVGPGSGNTIYF.

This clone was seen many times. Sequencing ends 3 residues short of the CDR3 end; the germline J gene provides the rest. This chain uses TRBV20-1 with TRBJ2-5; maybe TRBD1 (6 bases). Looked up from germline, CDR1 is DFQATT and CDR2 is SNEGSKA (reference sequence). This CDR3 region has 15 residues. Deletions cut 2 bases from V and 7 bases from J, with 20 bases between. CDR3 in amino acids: CSARSPGHPLGTQYF. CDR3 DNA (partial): TGCAGTGCTAGATCCCCGGGACACCCTTTGGGGACC.

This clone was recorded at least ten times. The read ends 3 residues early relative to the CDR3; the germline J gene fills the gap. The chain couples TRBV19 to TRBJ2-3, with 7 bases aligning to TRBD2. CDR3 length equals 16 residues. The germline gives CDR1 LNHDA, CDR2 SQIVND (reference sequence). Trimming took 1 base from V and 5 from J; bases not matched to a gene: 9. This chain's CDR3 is CASSIASGGRGDTQYF. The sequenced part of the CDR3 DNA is TGTGCCAGTAGTATAGCTAGCGGAGGACGGGGAGATACG.

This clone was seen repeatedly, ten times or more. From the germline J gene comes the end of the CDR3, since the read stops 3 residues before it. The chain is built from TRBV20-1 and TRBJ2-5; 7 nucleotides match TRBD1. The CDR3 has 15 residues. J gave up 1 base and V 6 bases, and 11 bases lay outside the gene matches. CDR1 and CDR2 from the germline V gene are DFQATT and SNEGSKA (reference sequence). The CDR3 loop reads CSAEPPGQLQETQYF. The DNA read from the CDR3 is TGCAGTGCAGAACCCCCGGGACAGCTCCAAGAGACC.

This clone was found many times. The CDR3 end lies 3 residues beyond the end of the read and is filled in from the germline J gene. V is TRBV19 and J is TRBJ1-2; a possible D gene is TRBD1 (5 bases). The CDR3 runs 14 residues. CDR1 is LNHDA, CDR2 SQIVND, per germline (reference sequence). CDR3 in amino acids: CASSPSPTAGGYTF. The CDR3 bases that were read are TGTGCCAGTAGTCCAAGCCCGACAGCCGGAGGC.

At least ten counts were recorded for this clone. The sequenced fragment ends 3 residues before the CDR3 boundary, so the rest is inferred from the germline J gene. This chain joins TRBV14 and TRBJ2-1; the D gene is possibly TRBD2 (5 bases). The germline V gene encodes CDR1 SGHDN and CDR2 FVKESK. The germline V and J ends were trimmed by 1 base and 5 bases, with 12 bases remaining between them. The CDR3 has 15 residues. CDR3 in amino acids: CASSQVSAYNNEQFF. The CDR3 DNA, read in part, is TGTGCCAGCAGCCAAGTTAGCGCGTACAACAATGAG.

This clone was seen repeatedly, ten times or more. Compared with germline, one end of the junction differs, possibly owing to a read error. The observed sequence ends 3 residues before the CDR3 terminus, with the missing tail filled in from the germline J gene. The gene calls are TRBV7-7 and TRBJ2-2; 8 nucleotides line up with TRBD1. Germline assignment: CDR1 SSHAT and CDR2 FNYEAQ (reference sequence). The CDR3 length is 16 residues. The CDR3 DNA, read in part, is TGTGCTAGCAGCTTAGACGACAGGGGCGGCACCGGGGAG. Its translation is CASSLDDRGGTGE. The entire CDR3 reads CASSLDDRGGTGELFF. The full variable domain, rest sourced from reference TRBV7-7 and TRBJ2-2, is GAGVSQSPRYKVTKRGQDVTLRCDPISSHATLYWYQQALGQGPEFLTYFNYEAQPDKSGLPSDRFSAERPEGSISTLTIQRTEQRDSAMYRCASSLDDRGGTGELFFGEGSRLTVL.

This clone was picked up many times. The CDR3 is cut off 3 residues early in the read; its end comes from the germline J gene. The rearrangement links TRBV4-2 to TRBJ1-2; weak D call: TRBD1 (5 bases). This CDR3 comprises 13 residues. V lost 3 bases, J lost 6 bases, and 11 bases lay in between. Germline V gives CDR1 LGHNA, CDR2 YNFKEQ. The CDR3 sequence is CASSQGGQDGYTF. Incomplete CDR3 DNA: TGTGCCAGCAGCCAGGGGGGTCAGGATGGC.

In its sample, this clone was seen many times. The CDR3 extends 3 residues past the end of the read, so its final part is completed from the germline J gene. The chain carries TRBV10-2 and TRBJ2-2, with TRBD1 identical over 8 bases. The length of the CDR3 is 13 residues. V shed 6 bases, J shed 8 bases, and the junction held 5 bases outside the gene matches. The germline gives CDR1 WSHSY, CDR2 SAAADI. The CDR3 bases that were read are TGCGCCAGCAGGGGACAGGTCCAAGGGGAG. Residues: CASRGQVQGE. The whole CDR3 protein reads CASRGQVQGELFF.

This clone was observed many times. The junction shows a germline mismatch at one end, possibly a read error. CDR3 DNA (partial): TGTGCTAGCAGCTTAAGGGACTTGTACCCTAGCACAGATACG. This gives the protein CASSLRDLYPSTDT. The CDR3 as a whole reads CASSLRDLYPSTDTQYF. J is TRBJ2-3 and V is TRBV7-7; tentative D call: TRBD2 (6 bases). From the germline J gene comes the end of the CDR3, since the read stops 3 residues before it. The germline gives CDR1 SSHAT, CDR2 FNYEAQ (reference sequence). CDR3 length: 17 amino acids.

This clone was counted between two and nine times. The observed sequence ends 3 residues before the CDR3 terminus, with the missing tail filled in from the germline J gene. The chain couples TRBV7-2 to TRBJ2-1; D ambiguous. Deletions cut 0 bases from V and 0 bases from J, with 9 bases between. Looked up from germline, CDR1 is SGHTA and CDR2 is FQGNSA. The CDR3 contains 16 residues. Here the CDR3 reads CASSLASRSSYNEQFF. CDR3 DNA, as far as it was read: TGTGCCAGCAGCTTAGCTAGTCGTAGCTCCTACAATGAG.

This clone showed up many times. The sequenced part of the CDR3 DNA is TGTGCCAGCAGTCCTCCTATCCCGTACGAG. It yields the protein CASSPPIPYE. The CDR3 in its entirety is CASSPPIPYEQYF. The V and J genes are TRBV2 and TRBJ2-7; D is uncertain. The observed sequence ends 3 residues before the CDR3 terminus, with the missing tail filled in from the germline J gene. CDR3 size: 13 residues. The germline CDR1 and CDR2 sequences are SNHLY and FYNNEI. The ends were cut back, 5 bases at V and 4 bases at J, with 12 bases in the middle. The entire variable domain, with the rest obtained from reference TRBV2 and TRBJ2-7, is as follows: EPEVTQTPSHQVTQMGQEVILRCVPISNHLYFYWYRQILGQKVEFLVSFYNNEISEKSEIFDDQFSVERPDGSNFTLKIRSTKLEDSAMYFCASSPPIPYEQYFGPGTRLTVT.

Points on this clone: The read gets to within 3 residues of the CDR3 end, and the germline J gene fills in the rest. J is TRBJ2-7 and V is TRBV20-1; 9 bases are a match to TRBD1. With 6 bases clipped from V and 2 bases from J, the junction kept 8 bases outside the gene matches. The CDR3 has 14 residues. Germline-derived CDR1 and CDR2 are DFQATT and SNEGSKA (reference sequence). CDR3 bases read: TGCAGTGCCCAACCGGGACAGGGCACCTACGAG. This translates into CSAQPGQGTYE. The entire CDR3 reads CSAQPGQGTYEQYF.

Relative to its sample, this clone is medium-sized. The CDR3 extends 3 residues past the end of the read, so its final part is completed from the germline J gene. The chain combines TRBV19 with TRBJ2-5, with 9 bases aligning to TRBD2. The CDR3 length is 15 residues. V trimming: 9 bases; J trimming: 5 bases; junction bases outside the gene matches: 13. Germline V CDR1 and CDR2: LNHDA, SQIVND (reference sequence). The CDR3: CASSPRREGKETQYF. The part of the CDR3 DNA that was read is TGTGCCAGCAGCCCTCGGCGGGAGGGAAAGGAGACC. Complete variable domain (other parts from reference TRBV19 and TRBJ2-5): DGGITQSPKYLFRKEGQNVTLSCEQNLNHDAMYWYRQDPGQGLRLIYYSQIVNDFQKGDIAEGYSVSREKKESFPLTVTSAQKNPTAFYLCASSPRREGKETQYFGPGTRLLVL.

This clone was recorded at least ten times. The sequenced CDR3 bases are TGTGCCAGCAGTGAACAGGGAATGAACGAG. It codes for CASSEQGMNE. The whole CDR3 region reads CASSEQGMNEQYF. The chain employs TRBV2 and TRBJ2-7, with TRBD1 as a possible D gene (5 bases). The read gets to within 3 residues of the CDR3 end, and the germline J gene fills in the rest. The germline V gene encodes CDR1 SNHLY and CDR2 FYNNEI. The CDR3 covers 13 residues. V was clipped by 2 bases and J by 5 bases, with 10 bases between them.

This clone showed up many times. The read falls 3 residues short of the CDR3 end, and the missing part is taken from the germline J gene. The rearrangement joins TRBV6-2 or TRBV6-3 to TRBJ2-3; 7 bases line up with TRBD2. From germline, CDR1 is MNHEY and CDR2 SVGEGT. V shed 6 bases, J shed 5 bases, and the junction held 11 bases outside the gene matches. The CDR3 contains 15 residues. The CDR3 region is CASRLGGGQGDTQYF. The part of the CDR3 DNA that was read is TGTGCCAGCAGGCTTGGGGGGGGTCAGGGAGATACG.

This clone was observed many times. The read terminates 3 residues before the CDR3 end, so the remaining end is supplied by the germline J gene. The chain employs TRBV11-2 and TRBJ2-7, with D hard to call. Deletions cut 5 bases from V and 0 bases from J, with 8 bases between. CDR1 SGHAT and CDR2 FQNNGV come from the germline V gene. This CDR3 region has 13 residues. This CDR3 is CASSPKSSYEQYF. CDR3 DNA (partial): TGTGCCAGCAGCCCTAAAAGCTCCTACGAG.

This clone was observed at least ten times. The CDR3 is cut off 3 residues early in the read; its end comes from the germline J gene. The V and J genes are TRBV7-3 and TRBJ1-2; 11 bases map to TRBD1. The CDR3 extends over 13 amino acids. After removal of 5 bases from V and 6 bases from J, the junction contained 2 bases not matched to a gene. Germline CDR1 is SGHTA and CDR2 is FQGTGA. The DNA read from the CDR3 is TGTGCCAGCAGCGGACAGGGGGCCGATGGC. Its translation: CASSGQGADG. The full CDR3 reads CASSGQGADGYTF.

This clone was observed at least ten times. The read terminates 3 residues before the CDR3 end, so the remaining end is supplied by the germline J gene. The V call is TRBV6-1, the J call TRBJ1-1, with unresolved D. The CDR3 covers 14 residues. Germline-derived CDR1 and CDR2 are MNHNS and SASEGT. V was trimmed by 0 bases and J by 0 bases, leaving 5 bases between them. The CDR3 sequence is CASSEARVNTEAFF. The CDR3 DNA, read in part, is TGTGCCAGCAGTGAAGCGCGGGTGAACACTGAA.

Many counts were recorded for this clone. This chain's CDR3 is CSARVMSGNQPQHF. The covered CDR3 bases are TGCAGTGCTAGAGTCATGTCGGGGAATCAGCCC. This chain joins TRBV20-1 and TRBJ1-5, with D unclear. The read ends 3 residues shy of where the CDR3 ends; the end is completed using the germline J gene. The CDR3 has 14 amino acids. From germline, CDR1 is DFQATT and CDR2 SNEGSKA (reference sequence). Trimming removed 1 base from V and 4 bases from J, with 11 bases in between.

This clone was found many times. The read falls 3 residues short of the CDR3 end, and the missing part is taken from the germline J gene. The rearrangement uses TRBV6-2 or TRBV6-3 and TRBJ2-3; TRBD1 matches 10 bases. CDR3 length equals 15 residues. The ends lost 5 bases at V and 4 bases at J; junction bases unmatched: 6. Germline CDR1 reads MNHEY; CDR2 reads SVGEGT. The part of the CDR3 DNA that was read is TGTGCCAGCAGTGCCGGGACAGGGGATGCAGATACG. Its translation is CASSAGTGDADT. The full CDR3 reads CASSAGTGDADTQYF.

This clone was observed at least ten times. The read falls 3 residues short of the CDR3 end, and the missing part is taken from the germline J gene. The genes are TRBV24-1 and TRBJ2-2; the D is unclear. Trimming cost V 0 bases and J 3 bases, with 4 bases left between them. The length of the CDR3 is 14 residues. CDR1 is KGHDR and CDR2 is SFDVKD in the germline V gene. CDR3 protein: CATSDLRDTGELFF. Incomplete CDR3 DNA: TGTGCCACCAGTGATTTGAGGGACACCGGGGAG.

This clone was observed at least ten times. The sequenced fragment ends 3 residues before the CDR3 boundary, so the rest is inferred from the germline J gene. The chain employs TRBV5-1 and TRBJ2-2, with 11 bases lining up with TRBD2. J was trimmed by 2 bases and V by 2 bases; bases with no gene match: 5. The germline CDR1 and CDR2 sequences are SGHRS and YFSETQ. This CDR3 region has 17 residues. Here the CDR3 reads CASSLSLAGGNTGELFF. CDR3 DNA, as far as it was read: TGCGCCAGCAGCTTATCCCTAGCGGGAGGAAACACCGGGGAG.